This T cell receptor (beta chain) was identified in a study of T cell responses to AZD1222 COVID-19 vaccine. Data came from immunoSEQ multiplex PCR; TCRdb stores just in-frame clones and leaves some out. The data contain roughly 200,000 clones, approximately 92% of them singletons. The CDR3 totals 16 residues. V was shortened by 0 bases and J by 11 bases, with 21 bases between the two germline ends. CDR1 is SGHNT and CDR2 is YYREEE in the germline V gene (reference sequence). The receptor was isolated from an adult who received the MenACWY meningococcal vaccine as a control. The V and J genes are TRBV5-4 and TRBJ1-5; a possible D gene is TRBD1 (6 bases). This specimen consisted of peripheral blood, obtained 28 days after the second dose of the MenACWY control vaccine. The CDR3 loop reads CASSLGGGLPAGAQHF. The CDR3 coding sequence is TGTGCCAGCAGCTTGGGCGGGGGGCTACCCGCGGGCGCCCAGCATTTT.